These 27 T cell receptor beta chains share one sample of origin, sequenced in a study of T-cell memory formation after mild COVID-19. TCRdb redid the calling of the 5' RACE reads with MiXCR, one entry per CDR3 protein. Among 250,000 to 300,000 distinct CDR3 sequences listed, 15% to 20% were seen once. The sequencing input was PBMCs or a T cell subset sorted from them (not recorded which). These receptors were collected from a man aged 18-30 years who had mild COVID-19 (a few samples of this study predate the infection). Cell type and time point are not known.

In its sample, this clonotype was seen a few times. The rearrangement links TRBV10-3 to TRBJ2-1, with D uncertain. CDR1 is ENHRY, CDR2 SYGVKD, per germline. The CDR3 has 15 amino acids. The V gene lost 4 bases and the J gene lost 7 bases, with 17 bases spanning the gap. The CDR3 loop is CAISGGQYEKNEQFF. The CDR3, as DNA: TGTGCCATCAGTGGTGGTCAGTACGAGAAGAATGAGCAGTTCTTC.

This chain connects TRBV7-2 to TRBJ1-6; D not resolved. Germline V gene sequence: CDR1 SGHTA, CDR2 FQGNSA. The CDR3 runs 14 residues. Trimming left V 4 bases short and J 6 bases short, with 10 bases between. This CDR3 reads CASSSSGSNSPLHF. The DNA of the CDR3 is TGTGCCAGCAGCTCCTCGGGGAGTAATTCACCCCTCCACTTT.

The CDR3 loop reads CASSSLSAGANVLTF. Here the CDR3 DNA reads TGTGCCAGCAGTTCCCTTTCAGCTGGGGCCAACGTCCTGACTTTC. The V gene is TRBV6-5, the J gene TRBJ2-6; D unclear. Trimming removed 4 bases from V and 2 bases from J, with 9 bases in between. This CDR3 is built from 15 residues. CDR1 is MNHEY, CDR2 SVGAGI, per germline.

The CDR3: CASSFQGLRPYEQYF. In DNA form, the CDR3 reads TGTGCCAGCAGTTTCCAGGGGCTGAGGCCCTACGAGCAGTACTTC. The chain is built from TRBV12-3 or TRBV12-4 and TRBJ2-7; TRBD1 might be the D (6 bases). The CDR3 extends over 15 amino acids. V shed 3 bases and J shed 2 bases, with 14 bases lying between them.

The J gene is TRBJ2-5, the V gene TRBV7-2; possibly TRBD2 for D (7 bases). Trimming removed 1 base from V and 7 bases from J, with 16 bases in between. Germline V gene data show CDR1 as SGHTA and CDR2 as FQGNSA. The CDR3 is made up of 15 amino acids. CDR3 DNA sequence: TGTGCCAGCAGCTTAGTTGGTCGGGGGGCCGGGACCCAGTACTTC. It translates to CASSLVGRGAGTQYF.

This clonotype was recorded a few times. This rearrangement joins TRBV4-1 to TRBJ1-4; 12 bases are a match to TRBD1. The CDR3 runs 16 residues. The germline CDR1 and CDR2 sequences are MGHRA and YSYEKL. The trim removed 5 bases at V and 8 bases at J, leaving 9 bases unmatched. CDR3 region: CASSGTGGVRNEKLFF. The CDR3 DNA reads TGCGCCAGCAGCGGGACAGGGGGCGTCCGTAACGAAAAACTGTTTTTT.

This clonotype came up a few times. The J gene is TRBJ2-7, the V gene TRBV6-5; 7 bases line up with TRBD1. Unmatched junction bases numbered 2, after V lost 6 bases and J lost 3 bases. In germline, CDR1 is MNHEY, CDR2 SVGAGI. The CDR3 length is 12 residues. The CDR3 region is CASRGQYYEQYF. CDR3 DNA sequence: TGTGCCAGCAGGGGACAGTACTACGAGCAGTACTTC.

This clonotype was seen a few times. V is TRBV7-3 and J is TRBJ1-6; D is uncertain. V was clipped by 5 bases and J by 9 bases, with 14 bases between them. The CDR3 spans 14 residues. From germline, CDR1 is SGHTA and CDR2 FQGTGA. DNA for the CDR3: TGTGCCAGCAGCCCCGGTTCCCCGGGTTCACCCCTCCACTTT. This gives the protein CASSPGSPGSPLHF.

There are a few counts of this clonotype. The chain has TRBV10-3 and TRBJ1-5, with D hard to call. Germline assignment: CDR1 ENHRY and CDR2 SYGVKD. The CDR3 covers 15 residues. V lost 3 bases and J lost 4, with 13 bases in between. The CDR3 DNA sequence: TGTGCCATCAGTGACCTTCCAGGACGGAATCAGCCCCAGCATTTT. Amino acid sequence: CAISDLPGRNQPQHF.

A few counts support this clonotype. The chain links TRBV29-1 to TRBJ2-3, with a tentative D call TRBD2 (7 bases). This CDR3 is 11 amino acids long. Germline CDR1 SQVTM, CDR2 ANQGSEA. The V end was cut by 4 bases, the J end by 12 bases, with 14 bases between. CDR3 DNA sequence: TGCAGCGTTGCCCCCGGGGGGCGTCAGTATTTT. Translated, it gives CSVAPGGRQYF.

This clonotype was observed a few times. The CDR3 DNA is TGCGCCAGCAAATCTAGCGGGGGCGGGGATGAGCAGTTCTTC. It yields the protein CASKSSGGGDEQFF. V and J are TRBV4-1 and TRBJ2-1, with 10 bases aligning to TRBD2. The CDR3 loop spans 14 amino acids. The germline CDR1 and CDR2 sequences are MGHRA and YSYEKL. V dropped 7 bases and J dropped 8; count of bases not matched to a gene: 8.

The V gene is TRBV6-1, the J gene TRBJ2-4; D possibly corresponds to TRBD1 (7 bases). The CDR3 length is 13 residues. Germline V gene lookup returns CDR1 MNHNS and CDR2 SASEGT. V was trimmed by 7 bases and J by 7 bases, leaving 14 bases between them. The CDR3 DNA reads TGTGCCAGCACCCGCGGGACAGATAACATTCAGTACTTC. It is translated as CASTRGTDNIQYF.

This clonotype was detected ten times or more. The chain employs TRBV15 and TRBJ2-7, with TRBD2 matching over 13 bases. The CDR3 sequence is 15 residues long. Per germline, CDR1 LNHNV and CDR2 YYDKDF (reference sequence). Unmatched junction bases numbered 4, after V lost 5 bases and J lost 3 bases. The CDR3 is CATSLGTSGVYEQYF. The CDR3 DNA sequence: TGTGCCACCAGCCTCGGGACTAGCGGGGTCTACGAGCAGTACTTC.

The rearrangement joins TRBV13 to TRBJ1-2; D remains ambiguous. The CDR3 length is 14 residues. Looked up from germline, CDR1 is PRHDT and CDR2 is FYEKMQ (reference sequence). Trimming cost V 3 bases and J 0 bases, with 8 bases left between them. The CDR3: CASSFEGTNYGYTF. For the CDR3, the DNA is TGTGCCAGCAGCTTTGAGGGTACTAACTATGGCTACACCTTC.

This clonotype was found a few times. CDR3 sequence: CSVEDHGRLAGVETQYF. The CDR3 nucleotides are TGCAGCGTTGAAGATCACGGCCGTCTAGCGGGGGTGGAGACCCAGTACTTC. V gene TRBV29-1 combines with J gene TRBJ2-5; 10 nucleotides align to TRBD2. The V segment lost 0 bases and the J segment 5 bases; nucleotides outside the gene matches: 12. The CDR3 runs 17 residues. Per germline, CDR1 SQVTM and CDR2 ANQGSEA.

This clonotype has just a few counts. The rearrangement links TRBV28 to TRBJ1-5; D ambiguous. Germline CDR1 is MDHEN and CDR2 is SYDVKM. Trimming cost V 6 bases and J 4 bases, with 7 bases left between them. The CDR3 loop spans 12 amino acids. The CDR3 reads CASRVQNQPQHF. The CDR3 coding sequence is TGTGCCAGCAGGGTACAGAATCAGCCCCAGCATTTT. The full variable domain, rest sourced from reference TRBV28 and TRBJ1-5, is DVKVTQSSRYLVKRTGEKVFLECVQDMDHENMFWYRQDPGLGLRLIYFSYDVKMKEKGDIPEGYSVSREKKERFSLILESASTNQTSMYLCASRVQNQPQHFGDGTRLSIL.

This clonotype was counted many times. V usage is TRBV5-1 and J usage is TRBJ2-5; no definite D call. Trimming shortened V by 3 bases and J by 6 bases, and 9 bases separated the two germline ends. This CDR3 comprises 12 residues. Germline V gene data show CDR1 as SGHRS and CDR2 as YFSETQ. CDR3 region: CASSYSEQTQYF. CDR3 coding DNA: TGCGCCAGCAGCTACAGTGAACAGACCCAGTACTTC.

The gene calls are TRBV7-9 and TRBJ1-4; no clear D. Trimming shortened V by 7 bases and J by 1 base, and 13 bases separated the two germline ends. Looked up from germline, CDR1 is SEHNR and CDR2 is FQNEAQ (reference sequence). There are 15 residues in the CDR3. Written as DNA, the CDR3 is TGTGCCAGCAACTCCTTCAGAGGAACTAATGAAAAACTGTTTTTT. As protein: CASNSFRGTNEKLFF.

The chain carries TRBV20-1 and TRBJ2-7, with TRBD2 matching over 7 bases. Germline CDR1 reads DFQATT; CDR2 reads SNEGSKA (reference sequence). The V and J ends lost 3 bases and 4 bases, in that order; junction bases with no gene match: 6. CDR3 length: 13 amino acids. CDR3 sequence: CSASRDYIYEQYF. The CDR3 DNA reads TGCAGTGCTAGCCGGGACTATATTTACGAGCAGTACTTC.

The gene calls are TRBV11-2 and TRBJ2-5; TRBD2 agrees at 9 bases. The CDR3 sequence is 15 residues long. Trimming took 1 base from V and 6 from J; bases not matched to a gene: 6. The germline CDR1 and CDR2 sequences are SGHAT and FQNNGV. CDR3 sequence reads: CASSLVAGGPKTQYF. The CDR3 DNA reads TGTGCCAGCAGCTTAGTTGCGGGGGGGCCGAAGACCCAGTACTTC.

This clonotype has a handful of counts. The chain joins TRBV20-1 to TRBJ2-3, with 9 bases that match TRBD2. V lost 3 bases, J lost 9 bases, and 13 bases stayed unmatched. Germline-derived CDR1 and CDR2 are DFQATT and SNEGSKA (reference sequence). The CDR3 has 15 residues. CDR3 sequence: CSASPTTPSGVTQYF. As DNA, the CDR3 is TGCAGTGCTAGTCCTACCACTCCTAGCGGGGTAACGCAGTATTTT.

This clonotype was found a few times. The chain combines TRBV7-9 with TRBJ2-2; weak D call: TRBD2 (5 bases). The CDR3 totals 12 residues. Germline CDR1 reads SEHNR; CDR2 reads FQNEAQ (reference sequence). V lost 9 bases and J 6 bases, leaving 11 bases between the germline ends. CDR3 coding DNA: TGTGCCAGTATGAGAGGGTCCGGGGAGCTGTTTTTT. Amino acid sequence: CASMRGSGELFF.

This clonotype occurred a few times. The chain joins TRBV24-1 to TRBJ2-2, with TRBD2 identical over 9 bases. The CDR3 length is 15 residues. CDR1 is KGHDR and CDR2 is SFDVKD in the germline V gene. V gave up 5 bases and J gave up 7 bases; unmatched junction bases: 7. The CDR3, as DNA: TGTGCCACCAGTGTTGCGGGGGGGCCGGTCGGGGAGCTGTTTTTT. It translates to CATSVAGGPVGELFF.

This clonotype was counted a few times. The chain joins TRBV7-9 to TRBJ2-3, with 7 bases that match TRBD2. The CDR3 runs to 15 residues. V lost 4 bases and J lost 1; bases outside the gene matches: 5. CDR1 is SEHNR and CDR2 is FQNEAQ in the germline V gene (reference sequence). The CDR3 sequence: CASSSRGGGTDTQYF. The DNA for the CDR3 is TGTGCCAGCAGCTCCCGGGGAGGGGGCACAGATACGCAGTATTTT.

This clonotype has more than one count but fewer than ten. V is TRBV5-1 and J is TRBJ2-7, with 11 bases that match TRBD1. Germline V gene lookup returns CDR1 SGHRS and CDR2 YFSETQ. The CDR3 is 13 residues long. The J segment lost 9 bases and the V segment lost 4 bases, leaving 6 bases of the junction unmatched. As DNA, the CDR3 is TGCGCCAGCAGCGCCGGACAGGGGGCGCGGCAGTACGTC. It codes for CASSAGQGARQYV.

The chain joins TRBV24-1 to TRBJ2-1, with TRBD2 identical over 13 bases. J lost 6 bases, V lost 4 bases, and 5 bases had no gene match. The CDR3 has 16 residues. The germline V gene has CDR1 KGHDR and CDR2 SFDVKD. Written as DNA, the CDR3 is TGTGCCACCAGTGACCCGACTAGCGGGGGGCTCAATGAGCAGTTCTTC. Its translation is CATSDPTSGGLNEQFF.

The chain couples TRBV29-1 to TRBJ2-5; TRBD1 matches 7 bases. Germline CDR1 is SQVTM and CDR2 is ANQGSEA. The CDR3 spans 12 residues. After removal of 4 bases from V and 5 bases from J, the junction contained 4 bases not matched to a gene. Here the CDR3 reads CSVGTGRETQYF. The CDR3 coding sequence is TGCAGCGTTGGGACAGGCCGGGAGACCCAGTACTTC.